Given below is one T cell receptor beta chain in context. Its specific antigen is unknown. No clone much larger than this one lies a single base away; base qualities are absent. V is cut by 2 bases and J by 6 bases, and the space between the germline ends is 10 bases. From cysteine to phenylalanine, the CDR3 is 13 amino acids long. Only CDR3 DNA is held: 39 bases, read in frame from base 1. Via the germline V gene (reference sequence), CDR1 is MNHNY and CDR2 SVGAGI. This entry comes from a study of shared clonotypes between healthy human individuals (dated by TCRdb to 2020 to 2022). Some background on the complete study: The cohort included three men and a couple of women between 18 and 49 years of age. To estimate repertoire size and how much clonotypes are shared between individuals, the study performed deep sequencing of blood TCR repertoires from roughly five healthy adults. For each donor, three plates each were used for CD4 naive and CD4 memory, two plates were used for CD8 naive, and one plate was used for CD8 memory. To increase sequencing depth and limit assay-specific biases, different laboratories used diverse techniques to prepare libraries and sequence TCR repertoires. Per donor, leukapheresis produced somewhere between about 0.8 and 9 billion PBMCs.

CD8 naive samples were obtained by positive selection for CCR7 among CD45RO-negative cells, yielding a CD45RA+CCR7+ population from which TemRA cells were excluded. Donors were healthy HIV-negative adults with no recently reported acute infections or vaccinations. Every donor was a Caucasian adult living in Nashville, Tennessee, USA. After blood collection by leukapheresis, PBMCs were isolated using Ficoll-Histopaque density gradient centrifugation and then cryopreserved in the vapor phase of liquid nitrogen. Analytical flow cytometry was used to check the purity and quantity of each magnetically sorted T cell population. Genomic DNA was isolated from each sorted fraction and quantified by UV absorbance on a Nanodrop 2000c. The full study reports these points: Compared with non-shared clonotypes, clonotypes shared by all four sorted-subset donors had higher generation probabilities. Based on pairwise subsampling, the degree of clonotype sharing among donors was expected to be affected by sequencing depth. Sharing across several donors was observed for 5% to 6.5% of naive CD4, 3.5% of naive CD8, over 2% of memory CD4, and about 0.4% of memory CD8 clonotypes. Because the study included only a small number of donors, the genetic and exposure-history diversity represented was limited. Estimated clonotype richness was generally larger for naive than for memory subsets. Only blood was sampled, and tissue TCR repertoires likely differ from those in blood. Rarefaction of sorted-subset datasets indicated incomplete sequencing despite the large sequencing depth.

Using the deep immunoSEQ assay, TCR CDR3 regions were amplified from genomic DNA by multiplex PCR. Genomic DNA extracted from each cell subset was distributed evenly over all wells of several immunoSEQ 96-well plates, and each plate served as one replicate. For sorted subsets, about 0.2 ug genomic DNA, equal to 30,000 or so T cell genomes, was loaded into each replicate PCR. The purified libraries were quantified using a Qubit 3.0 fluorometer, sized with a Bioanalyzer 2100, and then quantified again using the KAPA Library Quantification kit. Each immunoSEQ 96-well plate was sequenced on its own single-read 150-cycle Illumina NextSeq 550 flow cell. The original pipeline was this. Because only junctional sequences without quality scores were contained in the immunoSEQ output, filtering matching that applied to full-length reads could not be performed. Sequences were annotated with PyIR, a Python wrapper for IgBLAST v1.9, and V/J genes and CDR3 were assigned using IMGT germline references. Reads with weak V/J assignments (E-value above 1e-6), missing CDR3, stop codons, out-of-frame junctions, or ambiguous translated residues were removed. V3J clonotypes were defined as sequences sharing an identical inferred V gene, J gene, and CDR3 amino acid sequence. Percentage overlap between repertoires was calculated by dividing the number of shared unique clonotypes by the size of the smaller repertoire. Three approaches were used to assess repertoire richness: RTK rarefaction, the Chao1 estimator, and Recon v2.1 estimates of unobserved clonotypes. OLGA was used to compute generation probabilities for all TCRbeta clonotypes that the gDNA method yielded from a few donors. Here the immuneACCESS table is served through TCRdb, limited to in-frame sequences with V and J called. Missing clones are a known gap in these copies; in checked studies unresolved V genes cover under half, and the rest lacks a known reason. The DNA gave D and trimming, while V, J and clone size come from that table. This sample has over 2 million clones in its table, and approximately 94% of those were observed once. 1.1% of the sample lies in the top ten.

The sample comprised naive CD8+ T cells sorted from blood. The cell subset or site label corresponds to: CD45RA+CCR7+. In this chain, TRBV6-6 is recombined with TRBJ1-2; 5 matching bases give a weak D call of TRBD1. This TCR derives from a man aged 18 to 30 in good health. The nucleotide sequence reads TGTGCCAGCAGTTACGGTGGGACTCATGGCTACACCTTC. The translation is CASSYGGTHGYTF.